This T cell receptor beta chain originates from a study of cytomegalovirus exposure and HLA in healthy donors. The germline gives CDR1 MDHEN, CDR2 SYDVKM. This CDR3 region has 17 residues. V lost 7 bases, J lost 4 bases, and 24 bases lay in between. Primers for the PCR totalled 60 Vbeta and 13 Jbeta. Clones were sequenced by immunoSEQ multiplex PCR, and TCRdb holds only the in-frame ones, with some missing. The profile shows 110,000 to 150,000 clones, almost 80% of them singletons. Material for sequencing was PBMCs. The rearrangement uses TRBV28 and TRBJ2-3, with TRBD1 as a possible D gene (5 bases). This TCR was sampled from a woman aged 25-40 years in good health and CMV-seronegative. The CDR3 DNA follows: TGTGCCAGCAAATCCCCCCTAGGGGTACTTGCCGCAGATACGCAGTATTTT. It is translated as CASKSPLGVLAADTQYF. Variable domain in full (rest from reference TRBV28 and TRBJ2-3): DVKVTQSSRYLVKRTGEKVFLECVQDMDHENMFWYRQDPGLGLRLIYFSYDVKMKEKGDIPEGYSVSREKKERFSLILESASTNQTSMYLCASKSPLGVLAADTQYFGPGTRLTVL.